This TCR beta chain was recorded in a study of OX40 agonist ivuxolimab in advanced cancers. Study as a whole: The mean age was roughly 60 years, ranging from roughly 23 to 90, with approximately 85% of participants male. Study results and caveats: Expanded peripheral T-cell antigen specificity went undetermined. Clones of CD4+ and CD8+ blood T cells grew by week 6 at doses of 0.1 to 3.0 mg/kg.

This clone was seen just once. The antigen remains unidentified. Researchers took blood at baseline, on cycle 4 day 1, and on cycle 7 day 1. Sequenced by immunoSEQ multiplex PCR; TCRdb stores in-frame clones only, minus some. This table has some 100,000 clones, around 80% appearing once. This CDR3 spans 12 amino acids. Germline CDR1 LNHDA, CDR2 SQIVND (reference sequence). The V end was cut by 2 bases, the J end by 6 bases, with 7 bases between. V usage is TRBV19 and J usage is TRBJ1-2; D not resolved. The material was CD4+ or CD8+ T cells sorted from blood, obtained in a trial of the OX40 agonist ivuxolimab. The origin of this receptor is an adult with an advanced solid tumor such as melanoma, head and neck, liver or kidney cancer. CDR3 sequence: CASSIFGDGYTF. CDR3 DNA sequence: TGTGCCAGTAGTATATTCGGTGATGGCTACACCTTC.